Included here is one T cell receptor (beta chain) sequence, with context. Its antigen is unknown. Patients who had autoimmune disease history or got systemic immunosuppression were left out. Sequenced by immunoSEQ multiplex PCR; TCRdb stores in-frame clones only, minus some. Of 15,000 to 20,000 clones listed, about 80% are singletons. This entry belongs to a study of OX40 agonist ivuxolimab in advanced cancers. Germline V gives CDR1 MNHNS, CDR2 SASEGT. The CDR3 length is 14 residues. V was pared by 8 bases and J by 4 bases, with 18 bases between. General study findings and limits: No antigen was identified for the clonally expanded peripheral T cells. At doses 0.1 to 3.0 mg/kg, CD4+ and CD8+ clones expanded.

The chain carries TRBV6-1 and TRBJ2-7, with D perhaps matching TRBD2 (6 bases). Sample: CD4+ or CD8+ T cells sorted from blood, taken in a trial of the OX40 agonist ivuxolimab. This receptor was obtained from an adult with an advanced solid tumor such as melanoma, head and neck, liver or kidney cancer. The CDR3 nucleotides read TGTGCCAGCCGGCTCGGGCTAGCGCTATACGAGCAGTACTTC. Amino acids: CASRLGLALYEQYF.